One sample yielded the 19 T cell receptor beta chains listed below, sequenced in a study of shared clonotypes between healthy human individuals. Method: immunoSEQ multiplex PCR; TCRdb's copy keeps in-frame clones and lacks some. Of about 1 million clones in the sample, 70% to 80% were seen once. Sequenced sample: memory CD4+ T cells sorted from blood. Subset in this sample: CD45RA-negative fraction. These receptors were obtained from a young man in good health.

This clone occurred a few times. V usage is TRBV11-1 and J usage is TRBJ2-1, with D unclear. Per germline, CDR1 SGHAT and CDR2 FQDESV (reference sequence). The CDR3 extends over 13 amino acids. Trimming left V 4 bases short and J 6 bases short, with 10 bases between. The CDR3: CASSYDPLNEQFF. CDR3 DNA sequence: TGTGCCAGCAGCTATGACCCCCTCAATGAGCAGTTCTTC.

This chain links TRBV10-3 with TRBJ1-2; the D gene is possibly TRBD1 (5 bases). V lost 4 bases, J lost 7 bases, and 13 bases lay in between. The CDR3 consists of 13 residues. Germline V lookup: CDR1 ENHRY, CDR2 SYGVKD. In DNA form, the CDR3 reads TGTGCCATCAGTGGTGGGACCAGAGGTGGCTACACCTTC. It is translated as CAISGGTRGGYTF.

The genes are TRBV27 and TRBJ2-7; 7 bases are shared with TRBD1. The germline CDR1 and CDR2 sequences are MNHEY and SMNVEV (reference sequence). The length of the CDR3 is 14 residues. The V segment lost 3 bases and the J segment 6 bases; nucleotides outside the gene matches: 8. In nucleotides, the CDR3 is TGTGCCAGCAGTTTCGACAGGGTGAATGGCGAGCAGTACTTC. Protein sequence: CASSFDRVNGEQYF.

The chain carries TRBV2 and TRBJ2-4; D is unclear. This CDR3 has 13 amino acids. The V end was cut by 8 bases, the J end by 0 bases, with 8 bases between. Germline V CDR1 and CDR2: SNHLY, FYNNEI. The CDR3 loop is CASVGVAKNIQYF. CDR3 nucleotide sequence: TGTGCCAGCGTAGGAGTAGCCAAAAACATTCAGTACTTC.

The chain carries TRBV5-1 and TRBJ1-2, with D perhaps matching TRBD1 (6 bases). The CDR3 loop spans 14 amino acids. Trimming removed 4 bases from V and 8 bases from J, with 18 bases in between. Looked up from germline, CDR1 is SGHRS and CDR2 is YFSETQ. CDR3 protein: CASSPGQPPLGYTF. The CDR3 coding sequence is TGCGCCAGCAGCCCAGGACAGCCGCCCCTAGGCTACACCTTC.

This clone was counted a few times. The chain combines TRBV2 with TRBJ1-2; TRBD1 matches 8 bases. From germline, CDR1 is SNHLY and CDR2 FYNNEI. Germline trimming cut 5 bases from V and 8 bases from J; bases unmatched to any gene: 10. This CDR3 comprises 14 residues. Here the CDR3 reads CASSFDDRGSGYTF. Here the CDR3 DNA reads TGTGCCAGCAGTTTTGATGACAGGGGATCGGGCTACACCTTC.

CDR3 loop: CASSPRADTQYF. In DNA form, the CDR3 reads TGTGCCAGTAGTCCTCGAGCGGATACGCAGTATTTT. The rearrangement links TRBV19 to TRBJ2-3; no reliable D call. The V end lost 5 bases, the J end lost 6 bases, and 9 bases lay between the germline ends. The CDR3 consists of 12 residues. The germline V gene encodes CDR1 LNHDA and CDR2 SQIVND (reference sequence).

CDR3 coding DNA: TGTGCCAGCAGCGTTGCAGGGGGGAAAAACGAGCAGTACTTC. Translated, it gives CASSVAGGKNEQYF. The V and J genes are TRBV7-9 and TRBJ2-7, with D possibly TRBD1 on 7 matching bases. V was pared by 5 bases and J by 5 bases, with 16 bases between. Germline CDR1 reads SEHNR; CDR2 reads FQNEAQ (reference sequence). The CDR3 consists of 14 residues.

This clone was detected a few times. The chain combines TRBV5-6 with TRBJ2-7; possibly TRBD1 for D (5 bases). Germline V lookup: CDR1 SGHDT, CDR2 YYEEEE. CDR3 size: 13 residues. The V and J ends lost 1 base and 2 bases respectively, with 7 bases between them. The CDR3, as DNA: TGTGCCAGCAGCTTGAGGACAACCTACGAGCAGTACTTC. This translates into CASSLRTTYEQYF.

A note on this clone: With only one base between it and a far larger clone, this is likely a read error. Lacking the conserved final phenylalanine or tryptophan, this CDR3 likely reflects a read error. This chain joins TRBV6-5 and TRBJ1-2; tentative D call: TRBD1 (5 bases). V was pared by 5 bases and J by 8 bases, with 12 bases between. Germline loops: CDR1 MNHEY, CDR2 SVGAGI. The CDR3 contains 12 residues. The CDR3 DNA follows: TGTGCCAGCAGTCCCCTGAGGGGAGGCTACACCCTC. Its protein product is CASSPLRGGYTL.

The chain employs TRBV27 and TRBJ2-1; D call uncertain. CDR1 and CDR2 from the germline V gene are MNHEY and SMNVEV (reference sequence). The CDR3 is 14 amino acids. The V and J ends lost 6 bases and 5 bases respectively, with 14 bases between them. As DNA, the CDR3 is TGTGCCAGCAGCGCCCGAACGTCGGACAATGAGCAGTTCTTC. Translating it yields CASSARTSDNEQFF.

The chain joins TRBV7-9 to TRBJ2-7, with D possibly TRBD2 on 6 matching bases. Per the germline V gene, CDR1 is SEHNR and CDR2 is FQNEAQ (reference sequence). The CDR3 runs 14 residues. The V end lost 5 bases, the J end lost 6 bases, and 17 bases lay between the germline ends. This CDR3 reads CASSTPGGVSEQYF. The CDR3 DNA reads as TGTGCCAGCAGCACCCCCGGCGGGGTGTCCGAGCAGTACTTC.

In nucleotides, the CDR3 is TGTGCCAGCAGATCAGTGGGGACAGGGGCCTATGGCTACACCTTC. Translated: CASRSVGTGAYGYTF. V usage is TRBV28 and J usage is TRBJ1-2, with 10 bases lining up with TRBD1. The CDR3 is made up of 15 amino acids. The trim removed 6 bases at V and 4 bases at J, leaving 8 bases unmatched. Germline values: CDR1 MDHEN, CDR2 SYDVKM.

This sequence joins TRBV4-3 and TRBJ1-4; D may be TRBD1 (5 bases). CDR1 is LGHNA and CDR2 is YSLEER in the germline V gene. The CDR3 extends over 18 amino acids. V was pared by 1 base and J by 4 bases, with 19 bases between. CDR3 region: CASSQVLKGLGGNEKLFF. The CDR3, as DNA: TGCGCCAGCAGCCAAGTTCTGAAGGGGCTTGGGGGTAATGAAAAACTGTTTTTT.

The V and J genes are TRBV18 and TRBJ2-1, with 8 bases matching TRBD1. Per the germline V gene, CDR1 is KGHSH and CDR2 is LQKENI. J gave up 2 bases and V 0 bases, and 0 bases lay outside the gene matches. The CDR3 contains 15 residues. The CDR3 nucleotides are TGTGCCAGCTCACCACCGGGACAGGCCTACAATGAGCAGTTCTTC. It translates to CASSPPGQAYNEQFF.

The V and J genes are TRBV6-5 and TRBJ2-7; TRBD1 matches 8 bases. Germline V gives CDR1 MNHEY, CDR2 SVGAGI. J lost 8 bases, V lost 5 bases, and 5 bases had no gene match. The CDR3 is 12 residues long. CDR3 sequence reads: CASSPRTGKQYF. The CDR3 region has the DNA TGTGCCAGCAGTCCTAGGACAGGGAAGCAGTACTTC.

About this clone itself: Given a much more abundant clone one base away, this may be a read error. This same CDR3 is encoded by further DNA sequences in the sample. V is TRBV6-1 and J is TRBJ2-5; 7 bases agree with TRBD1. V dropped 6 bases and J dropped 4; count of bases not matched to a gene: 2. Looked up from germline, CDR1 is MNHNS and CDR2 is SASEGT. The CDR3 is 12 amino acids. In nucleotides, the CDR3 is TGTGCCAGCAGCCGGGACAGAGAGACCCAGTACTTC. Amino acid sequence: CASSRDRETQYF.

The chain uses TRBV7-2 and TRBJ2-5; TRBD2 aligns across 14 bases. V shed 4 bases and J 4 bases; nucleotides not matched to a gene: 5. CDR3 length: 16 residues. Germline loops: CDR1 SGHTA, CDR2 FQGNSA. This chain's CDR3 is CASSSRTSGGSETQYF. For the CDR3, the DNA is TGTGCCAGCAGCTCCAGGACTAGCGGGGGGTCAGAGACCCAGTACTTC.

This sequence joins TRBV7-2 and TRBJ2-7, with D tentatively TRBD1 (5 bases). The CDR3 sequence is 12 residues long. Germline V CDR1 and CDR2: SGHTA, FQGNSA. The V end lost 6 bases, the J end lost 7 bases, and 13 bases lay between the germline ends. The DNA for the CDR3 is TGTGCCAGCAGTCCGGCGTCAGGGGAGCAGTACTTC. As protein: CASSPASGEQYF.